What follows is one T cell receptor (beta chain) and its context. Its antigen remains unknown. V gave up 1 base and J gave up 0 bases, with 15 bases separating them. CDR1 and CDR2 (germline): MGHRA, YSYEKL. There are 17 residues in the CDR3. The source of the sample is a study of cytomegalovirus exposure and HLA in healthy donors. The study's findings and limits: Follow-up analysis later connected one missense variant in DCLRE1C with trimming of TCR beta V- and J-genes. Exclusion applied to some V segments, including TRBV6-2 and TRBV6-3, as they were indistinguishable. The study designated 150 or so TCR beta chains cytomegalovirus-associated.

PCR primers comprised 60 Vbeta and 13 Jbeta primers. Sequencing was performed with immunoSEQ multiplex PCR; in TCRdb, only in-frame clones are kept and a portion is missing. The sample holds 150,000 or so clones, roughly 75% seen once. The clonotype comes from a man aged 35-49 years in good health and CMV-seronegative. The chain employs TRBV4-1 and TRBJ1-2; no reliable D call. Sequenced sample: PBMCs. CDR3 sequence reads: CASSQVSGSSSNYGYTF. CDR3 nucleotides: TGCGCCAGCAGCCAAGTTTCGGGATCTTCATCTAACTATGGCTACACCTTC.